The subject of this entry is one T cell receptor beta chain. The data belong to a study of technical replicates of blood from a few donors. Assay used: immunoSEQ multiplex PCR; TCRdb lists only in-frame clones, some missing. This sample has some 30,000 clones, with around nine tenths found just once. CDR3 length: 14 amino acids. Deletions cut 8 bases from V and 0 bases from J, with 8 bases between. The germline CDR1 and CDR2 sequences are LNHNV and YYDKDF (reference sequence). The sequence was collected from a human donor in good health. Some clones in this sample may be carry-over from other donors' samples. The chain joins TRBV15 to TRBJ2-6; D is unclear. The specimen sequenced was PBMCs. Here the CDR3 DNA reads TGTGCCACCTCAGGCCGCTCTGGGGCCAACGTCCTGACTTTC. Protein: CATSGRSGANVLTF.